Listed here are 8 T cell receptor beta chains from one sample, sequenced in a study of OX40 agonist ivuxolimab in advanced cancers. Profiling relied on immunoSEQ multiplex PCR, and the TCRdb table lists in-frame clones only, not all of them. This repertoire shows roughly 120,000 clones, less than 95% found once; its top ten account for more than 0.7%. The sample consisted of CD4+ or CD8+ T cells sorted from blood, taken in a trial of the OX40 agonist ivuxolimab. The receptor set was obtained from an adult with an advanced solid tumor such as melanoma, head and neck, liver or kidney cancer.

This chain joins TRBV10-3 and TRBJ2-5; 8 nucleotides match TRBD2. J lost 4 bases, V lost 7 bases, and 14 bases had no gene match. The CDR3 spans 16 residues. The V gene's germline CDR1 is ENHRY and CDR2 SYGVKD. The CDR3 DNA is TGTGCCATCATGGGTGGTAGCGGGAAGGGAGGAGAGACCCAGTACTTC. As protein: CAIMGGSGKGGETQYF.

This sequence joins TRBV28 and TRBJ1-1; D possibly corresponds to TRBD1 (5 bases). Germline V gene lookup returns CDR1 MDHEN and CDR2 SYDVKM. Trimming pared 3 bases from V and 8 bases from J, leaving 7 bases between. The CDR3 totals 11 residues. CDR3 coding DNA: TGTGCCAGCAGTTTGAACAGGGAAGCTTTCTTT. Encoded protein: CASSLNREAFF.

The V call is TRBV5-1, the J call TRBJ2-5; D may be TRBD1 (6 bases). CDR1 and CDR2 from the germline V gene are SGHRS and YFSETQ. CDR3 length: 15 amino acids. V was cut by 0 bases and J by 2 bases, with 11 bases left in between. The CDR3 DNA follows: TGCGCCAGCAGCTTGGCCCCGGGGACACAAGAGACCCAGTACTTC. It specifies CASSLAPGTQETQYF.

CDR3 nucleotide sequence: TGCGCCAGCAGCTTGGCCGGGACTAGCGGTTACGAGCAGTACTTC. It yields the protein CASSLAGTSGYEQYF. The chain recombines TRBV5-1 with TRBJ2-5, with 11 bases aligning to TRBD2. Matching the DNA end better, TRBJ2-7 makes the J call doubtful. Per germline, CDR1 SGHRS and CDR2 YFSETQ. This CDR3 spans 15 amino acids.

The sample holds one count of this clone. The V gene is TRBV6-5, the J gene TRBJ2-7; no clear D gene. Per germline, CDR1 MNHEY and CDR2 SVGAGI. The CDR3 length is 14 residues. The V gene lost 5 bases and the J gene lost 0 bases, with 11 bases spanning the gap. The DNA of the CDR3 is TGTGCCAGCAGTCACCGGGCCGACTCCTACGAGCAGTACTTC. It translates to CASSHRADSYEQYF.

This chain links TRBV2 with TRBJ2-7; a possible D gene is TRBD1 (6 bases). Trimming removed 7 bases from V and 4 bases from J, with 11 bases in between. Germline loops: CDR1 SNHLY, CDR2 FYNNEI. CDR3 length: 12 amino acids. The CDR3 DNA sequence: TGTGCCAGCAAAGGGGGAAGGTACGAGCAGTACTTC. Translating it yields CASKGGRYEQYF.

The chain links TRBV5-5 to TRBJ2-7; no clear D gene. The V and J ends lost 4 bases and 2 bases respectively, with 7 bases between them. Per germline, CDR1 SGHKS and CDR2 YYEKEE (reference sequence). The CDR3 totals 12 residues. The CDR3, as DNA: TGTGCCAGCAGCCCCCGGACCTACGAGCAGTACTTC. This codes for CASSPRTYEQYF. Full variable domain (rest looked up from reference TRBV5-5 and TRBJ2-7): DAGVTQSPTHLIKTRGQQVTLRCSPISGHKSVSWYQQVLGQGPQFIFQYYEKEERGRGNFPDRFSARQFPNYSSELNVNALLLGDSALYLCASSPRTYEQYFGPGTRLTVT.

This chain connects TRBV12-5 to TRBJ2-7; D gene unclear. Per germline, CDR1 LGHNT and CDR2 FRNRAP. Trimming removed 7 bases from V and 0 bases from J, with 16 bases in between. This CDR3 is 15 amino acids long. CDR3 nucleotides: TGTGCTAGTGTTAGGGCAGGCCTTGTCTCCTACGAGCAGTACTTC. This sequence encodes CASVRAGLVSYEQYF.